These 19 T cell receptor beta chains were sequenced from one sample in a study of blood T cell repertoires in COVID-19. The assay was immunoSEQ multiplex PCR, and TCRdb's table has in-frame clones only and misses some. The profile shows under 300,000 clones, around 81% of them singletons. The sample consisted of peripheral blood. Receptors were obtained from an older woman with active or convalescent COVID-19.

The chain uses TRBV29-1 and TRBJ1-1, with D possibly being TRBD1 (5 bases). This CDR3 is built from 14 residues. V was shortened by 1 base and J by 1 base, with 10 bases between the two germline ends. Germline V gene lookup returns CDR1 SQVTM and CDR2 ANQGSEA. Here the CDR3 reads CSVEARGRNTEAFF. The CDR3 bases are TGCAGCGTTGAAGCTAGGGGCAGGAACACTGAAGCTTTCTTT. The full variable domain, rest sourced from reference TRBV29-1 and TRBJ1-1, is SAVISQKPSRDICQRGTSLTIQCQVDSQVTMMFWYRQQPGQSLTLIATANQGSEATYESGFVIDKFPISRPNLTFSTLTVSNMSPEDSSIYLCSVEARGRNTEAFFGQGTRLTVV.

The genes are TRBV7-2 and TRBJ2-5, with a tentative D call TRBD1 (6 bases). V lost 5 bases to trimming and J lost 4 bases, with 8 bases between them. The CDR3 extends over 12 amino acids. The germline V gene encodes CDR1 SGHTA and CDR2 FQGNSA. CDR3 in amino acids: CASSPTGETQYF. The CDR3 region has the DNA TGTGCCAGCAGCCCGACAGGAGAGACCCAGTACTTC.

The chain recombines TRBV2 with TRBJ2-3; 9 bases line up with TRBD2. The CDR3 loop spans 20 amino acids. Germline V gene sequence: CDR1 SNHLY, CDR2 FYNNEI. With V trimmed by 2 bases and J by 0 bases, 15 bases remained unmatched. The DNA of the CDR3 is TGTGCCAGCAGTGAACCCGGCAACACGGCGGGAGGGACTAGCACAGATACGCAGTATTTT. Protein: CASSEPGNTAGGTSTDTQYF.

The V gene is TRBV19, the J gene TRBJ2-3; 9 bases map to TRBD2. Per germline, CDR1 LNHDA and CDR2 SQIVND (reference sequence). V lost 4 bases to trimming and J lost 10 bases; unmatched junction nucleotides: 15. The CDR3 has 16 amino acids. The CDR3 DNA reads TGTGCCAGTAGTACCACCCTGGGGGCGGGGGGGTCTTCGCAGTATTTT. Amino acid sequence: CASSTTLGAGGSSQYF.

This clone was seen a single time. V gene TRBV5-4 combines with J gene TRBJ2-7; 9 bases line up with TRBD1. Germline-derived CDR1 and CDR2 are SGHNT and YYREEE (reference sequence). CDR3 length: 15 residues. With 4 bases clipped from V and 2 bases from J, the junction kept 7 bases outside the gene matches. The CDR3 sequence is CASSQGQGYAYEQYF. As DNA, the CDR3 is TGTGCCAGCAGCCAAGGACAGGGGTATGCCTACGAGCAGTACTTC.

This rearrangement joins TRBV28 to TRBJ2-5; 8 bases are a match to TRBD1. Looked up from germline, CDR1 is MDHEN and CDR2 is SYDVKM. This CDR3 comprises 14 residues. The J segment lost 5 bases and the V segment lost 5 bases, leaving 7 bases of the junction unmatched. The CDR3 DNA sequence: TGTGCCAGCAGTCCGTCTGACAGGGGTGAGACCCAGTACTTC. It codes for CASSPSDRGETQYF.

Of note for this clone: The identical CDR3 is also encoded by other nucleotide sequences in the sample. The chain is built from TRBV3-1 (or the pseudogene TRBV3-2) and TRBJ2-1; 8 bases line up with TRBD2. V gave up 5 bases and J gave up 3 bases; unmatched junction bases: 3. Germline lookup yields CDR1 LGHDT and CDR2 YNNKEL (reference sequence). CDR3 length equals 14 residues. The CDR3 bases are TGTGCCAGCAGCTTGAGCGGGAGCTACAATGAGCAGTTCTTC. Translating it yields CASSLSGSYNEQFF.

CDR3 sequence: CSVVDRVEQYF. The DNA for the CDR3 is TGCAGCGTTGTGGACAGGGTCGAGCAGTACTTC. This chain connects TRBV29-1 to TRBJ2-7; the match to TRBD1 covers 8 bases. The CDR3 extends over 11 amino acids. Trimming at V came to 4 bases and at J to 6 bases, leaving 2 bases not matched to a gene. Germline values: CDR1 SQVTM, CDR2 ANQGSEA.

The chain has TRBV3-1 (or the pseudogene TRBV3-2) and TRBJ2-2; the match to TRBD1 covers 9 bases. Germline V CDR1 and CDR2: LGHDT, YNNKEL (reference sequence). V trimming: 4 bases; J trimming: 7 bases; junction bases outside the gene matches: 7. This CDR3 has 15 amino acids. The CDR3 loop reads CASSPGTGRGGELFF. The CDR3 DNA sequence: TGTGCCAGCAGCCCTGGGACAGGGAGAGGCGGGGAGCTGTTTTTT.

The gene calls are TRBV29-1 and TRBJ1-2; unclear D gene. V was trimmed by 0 bases and J by 2 bases, leaving 7 bases between them. Germline V CDR1 and CDR2: SQVTM, ANQGSEA. The CDR3 has 13 amino acids. The CDR3 sequence is CSVEERGNYGYTF. The CDR3 nucleotides are TGCAGCGTTGAAGAGCGCGGCAACTATGGCTACACCTTC.

The CDR3 nucleotides are TGTGCCAGCAGCCCAGGACTGGTGCGGGAGGACCATGAGCAGTTCTTC. Translating gives CASSPGLVREDHEQFF. This sequence joins TRBV7-9 and TRBJ2-1, with 8 bases that match TRBD2. Trimming took 5 bases from V and 8 from J; bases not matched to a gene: 14. The CDR3 loop spans 16 amino acids. Germline V CDR1 and CDR2: SEHNR, FQNEAQ (reference sequence).

The rearrangement uses TRBV11-2 and TRBJ1-2; D unresolved. This CDR3 contains 14 residues. V lost 2 bases and J lost 3, with 10 bases in between. The germline V gene has CDR1 SGHAT and CDR2 FQNNGV. CDR3 sequence: CASSLTQSDYGYTF. The CDR3 DNA follows: TGTGCCAGCAGCTTAACACAGTCTGACTATGGCTACACCTTC.

This chain connects TRBV18 to TRBJ2-7, with 9 bases matching TRBD1. CDR3 size: 15 residues. V lost 4 bases, J lost 3 bases, and 7 bases stayed unmatched. Germline V gene data show CDR1 as KGHSH and CDR2 as LQKENI. This CDR3 is CASSRDRAGDYEQYV. CDR3 sequence (DNA): TGTGCCAGCTCACGGGACAGGGCCGGGGACTACGAGCAGTACGTC.

The chain employs TRBV24-1 and TRBJ2-1; TRBD2 is a possible D gene (6 bases). CDR3 length: 15 amino acids. V shed 4 bases and J shed 2 bases, with 11 bases lying between them. Germline values: CDR1 KGHDR, CDR2 SFDVKD. CDR3 sequence (DNA): TGTGCCACCAGTGACACTAGCCGCGCCTACAATGAGCAGTTCTTC. This encodes CATSDTSRAYNEQFF.

The V and J genes are TRBV5-1 and TRBJ2-2, with a possible D match to TRBD1 (5 bases). V lost 1 base and J 4 bases, leaving 11 bases between the germline ends. The germline CDR1 and CDR2 sequences are SGHRS and YFSETQ. This CDR3 contains 15 residues. This CDR3 is CASSLYGQGTGELFF. As DNA, the CDR3 is TGCGCCAGCAGCTTGTATGGGCAGGGCACCGGGGAGCTGTTTTTT.

The chain employs TRBV11-2 and TRBJ2-5; D gene uncertain. Trimming took off 5 bases at V and 7 bases at J, with 20 bases between the two ends. Looked up from germline, CDR1 is SGHAT and CDR2 is FQNNGV. This CDR3 region has 15 residues. For the CDR3, the DNA is TGTGCCAGCAGCCCCAACACAGACAACCTGGGGACCCAGTACTTC. It yields the protein CASSPNTDNLGTQYF.

The chain carries TRBV11-3 and TRBJ2-1; TRBD2 aligns across 10 bases. V lost 4 bases and J lost 3; bases outside the gene matches: 12. In germline, CDR1 is SGHNT, CDR2 YENEEA. This CDR3 spans 18 amino acids. CDR3: CASSSPRATSGFYNEQFF. As DNA, the CDR3 is TGTGCCAGCAGCTCACCAAGGGCGACTAGCGGGTTCTACAATGAGCAGTTCTTC.

The J gene is TRBJ2-4, the V gene TRBV12-3 or TRBV12-4; the D gene is possibly TRBD1 (5 bases). The CDR3 extends over 12 amino acids. V was cut by 6 bases and J by 12 bases, with 15 bases left in between. The CDR3 here is CASSWGLMNQYF. The CDR3 DNA reads TGTGCCAGCAGCTGGGGCCTCATGAATCAGTACTTC.

The rearrangement uses TRBV5-6 and TRBJ1-2; maybe TRBD1 (6 bases). V was shortened by 3 bases and J by 3 bases, with 9 bases between the two germline ends. The CDR3 totals 13 residues. Germline V gene lookup returns CDR1 SGHDT and CDR2 YYEEEE. The CDR3 here is CASSSGGDYGYTF. The CDR3 DNA reads as TGTGCCAGCAGCTCGGGGGGCGACTATGGCTACACCTTC. Combining the CDR3 with reference TRBV5-6 and TRBJ1-2 gives the whole variable domain DAGVTQSPTHLIKTRGQQVTLRCSPKSGHDTVSWYQQALGQGPQFIFQYYEEEERQRGNFPDRFSGHQFPNYSSELNVNALLLGDSALYLCASSSGGDYGYTFGSGTRLTVV.